This TCR beta chain came from a study of T-cell reconstitution after alpha-beta-depleted transplantation in children. General observations from the study: Expanded clones from the graft, numbering several hundred, reportedly supplied alpha-beta T cells about two months after transplant. Some patients' high day-60 TCRbeta diversity was traced to surviving recipient T cells and thymic progenitors. It was newly produced T cells that mostly accounted for T-cell counts and diversity one year after transplant.

In this sample, this clonotype turned up many times. Its antigen is not known. As it was prepared, the TCRbeta library received unique molecular identifiers. TCRdb re-called the PCR reads with MiXCR, one entry per CDR3 protein. The table has 200,000 to 250,000 distinct CDR3 sequences, 11% seen once; the top ten hold 28%. The material was PBMCs, obtained before TCRalphabeta/CD19-depleted stem cell transplant. The clonotype comes from a child in the first two years of life with acute myeloid leukemia, due to receive a stem cell transplant.

The CDR3 here is CASSLELAENYGYTF. The CDR3 DNA sequence: TGCGCCAGCAGCTTGGAGTTGGCGGAGAACTATGGCTACACCTTC. V and J are TRBV5-1 and TRBJ1-2; no firm D call. Between the trimmed V and J ends, which lost 0 bases and 2 bases, there was a span of 11 bases. Per the germline V gene, CDR1 is SGHRS and CDR2 is YFSETQ. CDR3 size: 15 residues.